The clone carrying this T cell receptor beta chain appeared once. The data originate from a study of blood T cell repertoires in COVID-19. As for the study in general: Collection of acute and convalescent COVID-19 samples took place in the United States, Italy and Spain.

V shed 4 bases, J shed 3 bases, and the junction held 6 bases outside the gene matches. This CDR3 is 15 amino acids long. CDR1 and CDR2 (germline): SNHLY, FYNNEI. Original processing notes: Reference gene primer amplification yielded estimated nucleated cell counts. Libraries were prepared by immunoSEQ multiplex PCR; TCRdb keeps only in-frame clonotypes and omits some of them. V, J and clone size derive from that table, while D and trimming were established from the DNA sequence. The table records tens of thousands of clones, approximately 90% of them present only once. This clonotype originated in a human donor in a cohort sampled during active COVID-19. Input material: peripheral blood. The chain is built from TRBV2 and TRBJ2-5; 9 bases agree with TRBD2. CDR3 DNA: TGTGCCAGCAGTGCCGGCGGGAGGGCCGAAGAGACCCAGTACTTC. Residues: CASSAGGRAEETQYF.